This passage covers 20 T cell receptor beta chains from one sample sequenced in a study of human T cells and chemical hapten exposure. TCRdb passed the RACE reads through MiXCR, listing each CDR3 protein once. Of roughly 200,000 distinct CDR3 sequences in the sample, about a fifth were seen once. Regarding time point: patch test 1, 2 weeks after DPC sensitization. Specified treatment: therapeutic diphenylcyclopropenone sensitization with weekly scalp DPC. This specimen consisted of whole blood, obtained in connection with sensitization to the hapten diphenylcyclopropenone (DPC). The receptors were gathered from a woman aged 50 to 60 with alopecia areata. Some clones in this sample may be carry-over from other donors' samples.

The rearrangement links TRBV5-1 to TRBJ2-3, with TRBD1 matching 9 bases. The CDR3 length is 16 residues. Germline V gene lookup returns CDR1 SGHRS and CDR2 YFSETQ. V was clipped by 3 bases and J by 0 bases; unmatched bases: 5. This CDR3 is CASSSGTGSSTDTQYF. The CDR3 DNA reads TGCGCCAGCAGCTCCGGGACAGGGAGTAGCACAGATACGCAGTATTTT.

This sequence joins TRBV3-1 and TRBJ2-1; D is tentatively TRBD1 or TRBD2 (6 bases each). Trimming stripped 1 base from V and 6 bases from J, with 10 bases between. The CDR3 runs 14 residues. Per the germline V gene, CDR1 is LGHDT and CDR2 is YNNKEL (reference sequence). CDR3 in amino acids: CASSQAGGGNEQFF. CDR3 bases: TGTGCCAGCAGCCAAGCCGGGGGCGGCAATGAGCAGTTCTTC.

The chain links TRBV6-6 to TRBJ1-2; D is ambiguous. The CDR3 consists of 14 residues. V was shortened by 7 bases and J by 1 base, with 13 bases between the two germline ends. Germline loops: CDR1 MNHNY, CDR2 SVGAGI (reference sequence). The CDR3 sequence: CASNGRRGNYGYTF. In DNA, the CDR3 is TGTGCCAGCAACGGACGGCGGGGTAACTATGGCTACACCTTC.

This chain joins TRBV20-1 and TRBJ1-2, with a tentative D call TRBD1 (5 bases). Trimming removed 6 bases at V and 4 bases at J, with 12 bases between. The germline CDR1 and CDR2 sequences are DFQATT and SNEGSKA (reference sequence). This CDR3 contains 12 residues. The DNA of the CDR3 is TGCAGTGCCAGTGGGGCTCCCTATGGCTACACCTTC. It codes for CSASGAPYGYTF.

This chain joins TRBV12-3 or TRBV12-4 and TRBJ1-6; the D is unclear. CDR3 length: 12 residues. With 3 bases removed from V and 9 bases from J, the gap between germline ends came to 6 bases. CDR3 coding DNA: TGTGCCAGCAGTTTTTCTCGTTCACCCCTCCACTTT. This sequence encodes CASSFSRSPLHF.

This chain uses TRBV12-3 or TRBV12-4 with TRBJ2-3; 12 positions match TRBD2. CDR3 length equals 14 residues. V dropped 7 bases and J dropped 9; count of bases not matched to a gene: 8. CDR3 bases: TGTGCCAGCAACCCGGGACTAGCGGGTATAACGCAGTATTTT. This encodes CASNPGLAGITQYF.

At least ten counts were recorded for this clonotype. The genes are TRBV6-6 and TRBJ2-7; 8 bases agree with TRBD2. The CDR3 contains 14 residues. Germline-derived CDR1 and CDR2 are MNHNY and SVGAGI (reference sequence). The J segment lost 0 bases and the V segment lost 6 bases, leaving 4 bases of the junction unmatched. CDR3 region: CASSPSGSSYEQYF. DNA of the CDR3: TGTGCCAGCAGCCCCAGCGGGAGCTCCTACGAGCAGTACTTC.

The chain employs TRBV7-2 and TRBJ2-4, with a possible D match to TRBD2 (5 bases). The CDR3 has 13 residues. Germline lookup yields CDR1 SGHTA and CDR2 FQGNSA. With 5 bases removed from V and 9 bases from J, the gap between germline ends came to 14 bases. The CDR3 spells CASSPRGASIQYF. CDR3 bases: TGTGCCAGCAGCCCCCGGGGAGCAAGCATTCAGTACTTC.

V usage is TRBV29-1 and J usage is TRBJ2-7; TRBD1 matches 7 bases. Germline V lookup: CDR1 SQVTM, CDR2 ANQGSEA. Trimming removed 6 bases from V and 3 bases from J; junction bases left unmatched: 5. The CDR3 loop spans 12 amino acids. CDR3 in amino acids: CSVGQVIYEQYF. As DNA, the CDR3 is TGCAGCGTCGGACAGGTAATCTACGAGCAGTACTTC.

Here the CDR3 DNA reads TGCGCCAGCAGCTTGGGACTCCCGTACGAGCAGTACTTC. Amino acids: CASSLGLPYEQYF. The J gene is TRBJ2-7, the V gene TRBV5-1; D uncertain. This CDR3 is built from 13 residues. V lost 0 bases, J lost 4 bases, and 8 bases lay in between. Germline assignment: CDR1 SGHRS and CDR2 YFSETQ.

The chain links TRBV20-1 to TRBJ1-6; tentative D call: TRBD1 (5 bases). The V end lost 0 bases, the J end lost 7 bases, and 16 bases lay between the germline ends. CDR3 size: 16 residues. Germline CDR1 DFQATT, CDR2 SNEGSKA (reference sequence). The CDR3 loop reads CSARDPGTDGNSPLHF. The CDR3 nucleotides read TGCAGTGCTAGAGATCCCGGGACGGATGGAAATTCACCCCTCCACTTT.

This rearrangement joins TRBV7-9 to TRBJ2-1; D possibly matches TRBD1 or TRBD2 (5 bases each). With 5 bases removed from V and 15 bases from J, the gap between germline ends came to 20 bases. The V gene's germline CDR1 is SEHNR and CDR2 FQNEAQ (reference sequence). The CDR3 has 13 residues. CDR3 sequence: CASSPPRDRGSFF. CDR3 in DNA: TGTGCCAGCAGCCCCCCTCGGGACCGAGGATCGTTCTTC. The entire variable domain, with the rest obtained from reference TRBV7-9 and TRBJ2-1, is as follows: DTGVSQNPRHKITKRGQNVTFRCDPISEHNRLYWYRQTLGQGPEFLTYFQNEAQLEKSRLLSDRFSAERPKGSFSTLEIQRTEQGDSAMYLCASSPPRDRGSFFGPGTRLTVL.

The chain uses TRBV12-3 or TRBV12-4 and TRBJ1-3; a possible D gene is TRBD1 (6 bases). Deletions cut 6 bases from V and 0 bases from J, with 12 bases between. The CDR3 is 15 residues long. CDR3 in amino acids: CASSLTGFSGNTIYF. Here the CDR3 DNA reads TGTGCCAGCAGCCTGACAGGATTCTCTGGAAACACCATATATTTT.

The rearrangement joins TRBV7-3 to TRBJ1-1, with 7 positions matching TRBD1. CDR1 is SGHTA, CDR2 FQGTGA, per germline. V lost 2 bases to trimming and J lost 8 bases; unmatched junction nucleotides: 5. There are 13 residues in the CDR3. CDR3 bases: TGTGCCAGCAGCTTAGGGGCGACAGGGGAAGCTTTCTTT. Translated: CASSLGATGEAFF.

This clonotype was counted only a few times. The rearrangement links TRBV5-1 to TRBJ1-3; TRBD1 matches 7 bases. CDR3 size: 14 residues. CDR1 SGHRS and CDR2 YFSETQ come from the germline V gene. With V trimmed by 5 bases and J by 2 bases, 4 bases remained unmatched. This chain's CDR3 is CASRGQGAGNTIYF. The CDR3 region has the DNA TGCGCCAGCAGAGGCCAGGGGGCTGGAAACACCATATATTTT.

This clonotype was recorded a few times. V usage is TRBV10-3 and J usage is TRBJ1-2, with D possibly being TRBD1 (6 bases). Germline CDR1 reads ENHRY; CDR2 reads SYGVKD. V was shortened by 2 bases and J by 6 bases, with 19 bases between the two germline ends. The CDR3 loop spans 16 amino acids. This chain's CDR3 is CAISERTAATNNGYTF. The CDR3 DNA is TGTGCCATCAGTGAGCGGACAGCCGCAACCAATAATGGCTACACCTTC.

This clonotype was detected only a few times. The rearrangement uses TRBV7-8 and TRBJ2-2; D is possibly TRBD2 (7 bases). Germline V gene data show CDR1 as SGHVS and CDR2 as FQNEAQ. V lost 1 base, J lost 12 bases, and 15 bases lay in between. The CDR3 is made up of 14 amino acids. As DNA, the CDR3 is TGTGCCAGCAGCTTAGAAGGGGGGGTGTTAAAGCTGTTTTTT. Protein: CASSLEGGVLKLFF.

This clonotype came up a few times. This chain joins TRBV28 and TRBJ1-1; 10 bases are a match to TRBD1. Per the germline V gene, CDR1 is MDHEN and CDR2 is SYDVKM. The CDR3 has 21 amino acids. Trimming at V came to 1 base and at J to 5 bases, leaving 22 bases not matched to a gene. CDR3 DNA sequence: TGTGCCAGCAGTTTATTCGGTCGACAGGGGGCTTTAGTGGAGCGAGGTACTGAAGCTTTCTTT. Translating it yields CASSLFGRQGALVERGTEAFF.

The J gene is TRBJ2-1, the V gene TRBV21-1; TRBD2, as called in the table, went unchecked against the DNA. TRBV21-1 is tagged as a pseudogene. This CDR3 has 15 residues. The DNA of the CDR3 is TGTGCCAGCAGCAATTTAAGCGGGAGAGGTAATGAGCAGTTCTTC. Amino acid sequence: CASSNLSGRGNEQFF.

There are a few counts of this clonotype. CDR3: CASSSRQRNEQFF. In DNA form, the CDR3 reads TGTGCCAGCAGCTCCCGACAGCGTAATGAGCAGTTCTTC. The chain joins TRBV7-9 to TRBJ2-1; the D gene is possibly TRBD1 (5 bases). Germline V gene lookup returns CDR1 SEHNR and CDR2 FQNEAQ (reference sequence). This CDR3 is built from 13 residues. The germline V and J ends were trimmed by 4 bases and 7 bases, with 11 bases remaining between them.